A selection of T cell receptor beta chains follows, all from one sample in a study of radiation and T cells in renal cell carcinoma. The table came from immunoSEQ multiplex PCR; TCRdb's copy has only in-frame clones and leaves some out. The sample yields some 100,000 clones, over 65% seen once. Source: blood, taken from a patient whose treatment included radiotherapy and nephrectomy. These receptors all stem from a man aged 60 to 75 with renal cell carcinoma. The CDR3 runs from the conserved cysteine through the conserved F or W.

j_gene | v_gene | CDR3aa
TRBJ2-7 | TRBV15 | CATSRGLAGVAYEQYF
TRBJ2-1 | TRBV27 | CASSILAGAMNEQFF
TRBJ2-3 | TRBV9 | CASSVEARSPDTQYF
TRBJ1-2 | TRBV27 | CASSLDFEQGRNYGYTF
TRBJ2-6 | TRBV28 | CASSGLLRANVLTF
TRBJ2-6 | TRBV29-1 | CSVWTGAAGANVLTF
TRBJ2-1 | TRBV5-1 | CASSSTAVQYNEQFF
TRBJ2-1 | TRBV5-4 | CASSLVGAKNEQFF
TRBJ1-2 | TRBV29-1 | CSADRDLGYTF
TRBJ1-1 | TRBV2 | CASTGSARTEAFF
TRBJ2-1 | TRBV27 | CASSFSGSSYNEQFF
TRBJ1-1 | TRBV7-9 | CASSLGAGVNTEAFF
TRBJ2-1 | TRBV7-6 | CASSFDRDDLYNEQFF
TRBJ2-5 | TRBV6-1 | CAGEETQYF
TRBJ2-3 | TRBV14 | CASSQEGGLAGGTDTQYF
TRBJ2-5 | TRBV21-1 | CASSEDPGLAGSKETQYF
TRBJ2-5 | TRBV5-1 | CASSTPGLDETQYF
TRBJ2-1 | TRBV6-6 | CASSHPVLFF
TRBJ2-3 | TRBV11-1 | CASSFQVRATDTQYF
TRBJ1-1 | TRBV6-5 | CASSQIVTSLTEAFF
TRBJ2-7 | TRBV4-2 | CASSQETSGTYEQYF
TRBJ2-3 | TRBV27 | CASSPAAGTDTQYF
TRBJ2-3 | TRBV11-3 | CASSRRTSTDTQYF
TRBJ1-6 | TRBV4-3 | CASSQDPPGLRSPLHF
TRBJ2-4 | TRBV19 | CAHNLLAKNIQYF
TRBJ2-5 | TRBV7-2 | CASSPPGLAGGTQYF
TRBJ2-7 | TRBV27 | CASSLGYEQYF
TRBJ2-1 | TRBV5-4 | CASARTSGYNEQFF
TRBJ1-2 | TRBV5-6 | CASSWDQSYGYTF